Each of the 29 T cell receptor beta chains below was sequenced from the same sample in a study of shared clonotypes between healthy human individuals. Generated by immunoSEQ multiplex PCR, the TCRdb table keeps only in-frame clones and is missing some. The table lists under 600,000 clones, roughly four fifths of them singletons. The material sequenced was PBMCs. The receptors shown here come from a woman aged 40 to 50 in good health. Some clones in this sample may be carry-over from other donors' samples.

The table lists this clone with a count of one. The chain uses TRBV4-1 and TRBJ2-5; TRBD2 matches at 7 bases. This CDR3 has 18 amino acids. The V and J ends lost 2 bases and 5 bases, in that order; junction bases with no gene match: 17. The V gene's germline CDR1 is MGHRA and CDR2 YSYEKL. CDR3 loop: CASSQRVLPGGGRETQYF. CDR3 nucleotide sequence: TGCGCCAGCAGCCAAAGGGTTTTGCCGGGAGGAGGGCGGGAGACCCAGTACTTC.

The chain has TRBV7-3 and TRBJ1-3; D is unresolved. The CDR3 runs 13 residues. Trimming pared 6 bases from V and 0 bases from J, leaving 6 bases between. The germline V gene encodes CDR1 SGHTA and CDR2 FQGTGA. CDR3 residues: CASSPGSGNTIYF. CDR3 DNA sequence: TGTGCCAGCAGTCCAGGCTCTGGAAACACCATATATTTT.

The chain links TRBV9 to TRBJ1-1; 7 positions agree with TRBD1. The V segment lost 1 base and the J segment 3 bases; nucleotides outside the gene matches: 6. Germline CDR1 SGDLS, CDR2 YYNGEE. This CDR3 has 15 amino acids. The CDR3 DNA sequence: TGTGCCAGCAGCGTACAGGGGGGTTTGGACACTGAAGCTTTCTTT. Its translation: CASSVQGGLDTEAFF.

This clone was detected only once. The V gene is TRBV4-1, the J gene TRBJ2-7; TRBD2 aligns across 10 bases. This CDR3 spans 14 amino acids. CDR1 is MGHRA, CDR2 YSYEKL, per germline. The ends lost 0 bases at V and 4 bases at J; junction bases unmatched: 0. Here the CDR3 DNA reads TGCGCCAGCAGCCAAGAACTAGCGGGGTACGAGCAGTACTTC. Residues: CASSQELAGYEQYF.

CDR3 amino acids: CASSPGTGVNEQFF. CDR3 DNA sequence: TGTGCCAGCTCACCGGGGACAGGGGTCAATGAGCAGTTCTTC. This chain uses TRBV18 with TRBJ2-1; 10 positions agree with TRBD1. J gave up 6 bases and V 3 bases, and 2 bases lay outside the gene matches. Per germline, CDR1 KGHSH and CDR2 LQKENI. This CDR3 region has 14 residues. Supplemented by reference TRBV18 and TRBJ2-1, the full variable domain reads NAGVMQNPRHLVRRRGQEARLRCSPMKGHSHVYWYRQLPEEGLKFMVYLQKENIIDESGMPKERFSAEFPKEGPSILRIQQVVRGDSAAYFCASSPGTGVNEQFFGPGTRLTVL.

The rearrangement links TRBV7-3 to TRBJ2-3; either TRBD1 or TRBD2 may supply D (5 bases each). From germline, CDR1 is SGHTA and CDR2 FQGTGA. Trimming shortened V by 1 base and J by 2 bases, and 10 bases separated the two germline ends. The CDR3 has 15 amino acids. The CDR3 coding sequence is TGTGCCAGCAGCTTAAGGGGCGGACTCACAGATACGCAGTATTTT. Translating gives CASSLRGGLTDTQYF. The whole variable domain, filled in from reference TRBV7-3 and TRBJ2-3, reads GAGVSQTPSNKVTEKGKYVELRCDPISGHTALYWYRQSLGQGPEFLIYFQGTGAADDSGLPNDRFFAVRPEGSVSTLKIQRTERGDSAVYLCASSLRGGLTDTQYFGPGTRLTVL.

A single count supports this clone. The chain recombines TRBV4-1 with TRBJ2-7; D perhaps matches TRBD2 (5 bases). Germline loops: CDR1 MGHRA, CDR2 YSYEKL. The CDR3 extends over 15 amino acids. V was trimmed by 0 bases and J by 3 bases, leaving 12 bases between them. DNA of the CDR3: TGCGCCAGCAGCCAAGATCGCGGCGGAGGCTACGAGCAGTACTTC. It codes for CASSQDRGGGYEQYF.

The chain couples TRBV28 to TRBJ2-5, with 8 bases matching TRBD1. The CDR3 is made up of 12 amino acids. V shed 8 bases, J shed 2 bases, and the junction held 1 base outside the gene matches. Germline lookup yields CDR1 MDHEN and CDR2 SYDVKM. CDR3 DNA: TGTGCCAGCCGACAGGGGCAAGAGACCCAGTACTTC. The encoded protein is CASRQGQETQYF.

The chain joins TRBV7-8 to TRBJ2-3; 9 nucleotides match TRBD2. Germline CDR1 reads SGHVS; CDR2 reads FQNEAQ. J gave up 6 bases and V 4 bases, and 20 bases lay outside the gene matches. The CDR3 is 19 residues long. The CDR3: CASSSPGVAGVSAGDTQYF. DNA for the CDR3: TGTGCCAGCAGCTCTCCGGGGGTAGCGGGAGTCTCGGCTGGGGATACGCAGTATTTT.

The CDR3 sequence: CASSPGPYTGELFF. For the CDR3, the DNA is TGTGCCAGTAGTCCCGGACCTTACACCGGGGAGCTGTTTTTT. V and J are TRBV19 and TRBJ2-2, with D unclear. Deletions cut 5 bases from V and 3 bases from J, with 10 bases between. Looked up from germline, CDR1 is LNHDA and CDR2 is SQIVND (reference sequence). The CDR3 is 14 amino acids.

The table lists this clone with a few counts. The chain employs TRBV5-1 and TRBJ1-1; D uncertain. CDR3 length: 16 amino acids. CDR1 and CDR2 (germline): SGHRS, YFSETQ. Trimming left V 0 bases short and J 1 base short, with 13 bases between. The CDR3 region is CASSLEGAGPNTEAFF. For the CDR3, the DNA is TGCGCCAGCAGCTTGGAAGGTGCGGGCCCGAACACTGAAGCTTTCTTT.

The V gene is TRBV11-3, the J gene TRBJ2-1, with 7 bases lining up with TRBD2. CDR3 length equals 14 residues. Per germline, CDR1 SGHNT and CDR2 YENEEA. Unmatched junction bases numbered 7, after V lost 1 base and J lost 10 bases. Written as DNA, the CDR3 is TGTGCCAGCAGCTTAGGGGCGGGAGCCGCCGAGCAGTTCTTC. Residues: CASSLGAGAAEQFF.

The rearrangement uses TRBV30 and TRBJ2-7; tentatively, D is TRBD2 (6 bases). The CDR3 consists of 19 residues. Germline CDR1 and CDR2: GTSNPN and SVGIG (reference sequence). V lost 1 base, J lost 3 bases, and 28 bases lay in between. This chain's CDR3 is CAWSGSPKRGSALLYEQYF. The CDR3 nucleotides are TGTGCCTGGAGTGGCAGCCCCAAACGGGGGTCCGCTTTGCTCTACGAGCAGTACTTC. Full variable domain (outside the CDR3, taken from reference TRBV30 and TRBJ2-7): SQTIHQWPATLVQPVGSPLSLECTVEGTSNPNLYWYRQAAGRGLQLLFYSVGIGQISSEVPQNLSASRPQDRQFILSSKKLLLSDSGFYLCAWSGSPKRGSALLYEQYFGPGTRLTVT.

V gene TRBV18 combines with J gene TRBJ2-1, with 8 positions matching TRBD2. Trimming cost V 6 bases and J 5 bases; bases outside gene matches: 12. Germline loops: CDR1 KGHSH, CDR2 LQKENI. The CDR3 runs 16 residues. The DNA for the CDR3 is TGTGCCAGCTCCAACGAGCGGGAGAGAGTCCACAATGAGCAGTTCTTC. Its translation is CASSNERERVHNEQFF.

The genes are TRBV11-3 and TRBJ2-1, with 7 nucleotides matching TRBD2. This CDR3 has 13 residues. J gave up 6 bases and V 5 bases, and 4 bases lay outside the gene matches. Germline assignment: CDR1 SGHNT and CDR2 YENEEA. The CDR3 coding sequence is TGTGCCAGCAGCCTGGGGACTACCAATGAGCAGTTCTTC. Its protein is CASSLGTTNEQFF.

This clone was seen at least ten times. The identical CDR3 is also encoded by other nucleotide sequences in the sample. This rearrangement joins TRBV15 to TRBJ2-5, with D tentatively TRBD2 (6 bases). The CDR3 sequence is 16 residues long. Germline CDR1 and CDR2: LNHNV and YYDKDF (reference sequence). The V and J ends lost 1 base and 4 bases respectively, with 16 bases between them. CDR3: CATSRGRYTGVETQYF. The CDR3 DNA sequence: TGTGCCACCAGCAGAGGTCGTTATACGGGAGTAGAGACCCAGTACTTC.

This clone is a singleton in its sample. The J gene is TRBJ2-1, the V gene TRBV5-1, with 14 bases that match TRBD2. This CDR3 is built from 20 residues. CDR1 and CDR2 (germline): SGHRS, YFSETQ. V shed 3 bases and J 4 bases; nucleotides not matched to a gene: 15. The chain's CDR3 is CASSWGGLAGAQIAYNEQFF. CDR3 DNA: TGCGCCAGCAGCTGGGGGGGACTAGCGGGAGCCCAAATCGCGTACAATGAGCAGTTCTTC. Using reference TRBV5-1 and TRBJ2-1 for the parts outside the CDR3, the full variable domain is KAGVTQTPRYLIKTRGQQVTLSCSPISGHRSVSWYQQTPGQGLQFLFEYFSETQRNKGNFPGRFSGRQFSNSRSEMNVSTLELGDSALYLCASSWGGLAGAQIAYNEQFFGPGTRLTVL.

In regard to this clone: One junction end disagrees with the germline gene, perhaps due to a read error. V and J are TRBV30 and TRBJ1-5; D gene ambiguous. Per germline, CDR1 GTSNPN and CDR2 SVGIG (reference sequence). CDR3 length: 12 amino acids. The CDR3 sequence is CAYRAPNQPQRF. Here the CDR3 DNA reads TGTGCCTATCGGGCCCCAAATCAGCCCCAGCGTTTT.

The genes are TRBV18 and TRBJ2-3; 8 bases map to TRBD1. The V segment lost 6 bases and the J segment 2 bases; nucleotides outside the gene matches: 10. Per the germline V gene, CDR1 is KGHSH and CDR2 is LQKENI. CDR3 length: 16 residues. The CDR3 spells CASSPRQGTNTDTQYF. CDR3 nucleotide sequence: TGTGCCAGCTCGCCTCGACAGGGGACGAACACAGATACGCAGTATTTT.

The chain carries TRBV4-1 and TRBJ2-7, with 8 bases matching TRBD2. The CDR3 sequence is 14 residues long. In germline, CDR1 is MGHRA, CDR2 YSYEKL. The V segment lost 4 bases and the J segment 1 base; nucleotides outside the gene matches: 3. The CDR3 reads CASSLRGGSYEQYF. CDR3 nucleotide sequence: TGCGCCAGCAGCCTCCGGGGGGGATCCTACGAGCAGTACTTC.

V usage is TRBV18 and J usage is TRBJ2-3, with 9 bases that match TRBD1. Germline values: CDR1 KGHSH, CDR2 LQKENI. Trimming at V came to 4 bases and at J to 2 bases, leaving 4 bases not matched to a gene. The CDR3 is made up of 15 amino acids. The CDR3 sequence is CASSLGQGTTDTQYF. Here the CDR3 DNA reads TGTGCCAGCTCACTAGGACAGGGGACCACAGATACGCAGTATTTT. The full variable domain, rest sourced from reference TRBV18 and TRBJ2-3, is NAGVMQNPRHLVRRRGQEARLRCSPMKGHSHVYWYRQLPEEGLKFMVYLQKENIIDESGMPKERFSAEFPKEGPSILRIQQVVRGDSAAYFCASSLGQGTTDTQYFGPGTRLTVL.

The chain couples TRBV25-1 to TRBJ1-1; TRBD1 matches 7 bases. V shed 6 bases, J shed 8 bases, and the junction held 6 bases outside the gene matches. This CDR3 contains 12 residues. The germline gives CDR1 MGHDK, CDR2 SYGVNS. The CDR3: CASSGTVTEAFF. CDR3 DNA sequence: TGTGCCAGCAGCGGGACAGTGACGGAAGCTTTCTTT. Full variable domain (remainder filled in from reference TRBV25-1 and TRBJ1-1): EADIYQTPRYLVIGTGKKITLECSQTMGHDKMYWYQQDPGMELHLIHYSYGVNSTEKGDLSSESTVSRIRTEHFPLTLESARPSHTSQYLCASSGTVTEAFFGQGTRLTVV.

This clone was found once. V is TRBV30 and J is TRBJ1-4, with D perhaps matching TRBD1 (5 bases). V lost 2 bases, J lost 7 bases, and 14 bases lay in between. The V gene's germline CDR1 is GTSNPN and CDR2 SVGIG (reference sequence). This CDR3 is built from 14 residues. DNA for the CDR3: TGTGCCTGGAGTAGGGACTATCAAAGTGAAAAACTGTTTTTT. Protein product: CAWSRDYQSEKLFF.

V and J are TRBV19 and TRBJ2-3; TRBD2 aligns across 10 bases. The CDR3 contains 14 residues. Germline trimming cut 7 bases from V and 4 bases from J; bases unmatched to any gene: 5. Germline V gene sequence: CDR1 LNHDA, CDR2 SQIVND (reference sequence). CDR3: CASTASGGSDTQYF. CDR3 sequence (DNA): TGTGCCAGTACGGCTAGCGGGGGCTCAGATACGCAGTATTTT.

The rearrangement uses TRBV5-1 and TRBJ2-5; D possibly corresponds to TRBD2 (6 bases). This CDR3 region has 15 residues. Trimming took 0 bases from V and 7 from J, leaving 16 bases between them. Germline V gene data show CDR1 as SGHRS and CDR2 as YFSETQ. This chain's CDR3 is CASSLVSSEVGTQYF. The CDR3 nucleotides read TGCGCCAGCAGCTTGGTGTCTAGCGAGGTTGGGACCCAGTACTTC.

This clone was counted many times. Other DNA sequences in the same sample also yield this CDR3. The chain has TRBV14 and TRBJ2-7; D remains unclear. The CDR3 runs 15 residues. Per the germline V gene, CDR1 is SGHDN and CDR2 is FVKESK. V was shortened by 0 bases and J by 0 bases, with 9 bases between the two germline ends. CDR3 amino acids: CASSQDRASSYEQYF. Written as DNA, the CDR3 is TGTGCCAGCAGCCAAGATCGCGCCAGCTCCTACGAGCAGTACTTC.

The gene calls are TRBV11-2 and TRBJ2-3; 8 bases map to TRBD2. Germline assignment: CDR1 SGHAT and CDR2 FQNNGV. The CDR3 runs to 15 residues. The ends lost 1 base at V and 7 bases at J; junction bases unmatched: 7. The CDR3 DNA reads TGTGCCAGCAGCTTAGCGGGAGGGCTCATGAATACGCAGTATTTT. It specifies CASSLAGGLMNTQYF.

The genes are TRBV2 and TRBJ2-1; no reliable D call. V was cut by 6 bases and J by 4 bases, with 4 bases left in between. There are 11 residues in the CDR3. The germline gives CDR1 SNHLY, CDR2 FYNNEI. The CDR3 DNA sequence: TGTGCCAGCAGACGGTACAATGAGCAGTTCTTC. This sequence encodes CASRRYNEQFF.

The V gene is TRBV14, the J gene TRBJ2-1, with TRBD2 matching over 15 bases. The CDR3 runs 16 residues. Germline assignment: CDR1 SGHDN and CDR2 FVKESK. After removal of 4 bases from V and 6 bases from J, the junction contained 4 bases not matched to a gene. The CDR3 reads CASSLGLAGGFNEQFF. As DNA, the CDR3 is TGTGCCAGCAGCCTGGGACTAGCGGGGGGTTTCAATGAGCAGTTCTTC.